This T cell receptor (beta chain) derives from a study of cytomegalovirus exposure and HLA in healthy donors. Study results and limitations: The CMV antigen specificity of three CMV-associated chains was confirmed through in vitro analysis.

In the PCR, 60 Vbeta and 13 Jbeta primers were used. Assay: immunoSEQ multiplex PCR; the TCRdb copy retains only in-frame clones and omits some. The data hold 85,000 to 100,000 clones, with 75% to 80% observed a single time. Regarding this clone: The antigen is unknown.

Between the trimmed V and J ends, which lost 3 bases and 6 bases, there was a span of 14 bases. Germline V lookup: CDR1 SEHNR, CDR2 FQNEAQ (reference sequence). CDR3 length: 14 amino acids. Sequenced input: PBMCs. The sequence came from a woman aged 40 to 50 in good health and CMV-seronegative. The gene calls are TRBV7-9 and TRBJ1-1; D possibly corresponds to TRBD1 (5 bases). The CDR3 sequence is CASSFWERGAEAFF. Here the CDR3 DNA reads TGTGCCAGCAGCTTTTGGGAAAGGGGCGCTGAAGCTTTCTTT.